The entry below describes one TCR beta chain. This clonotype was detected only a few times. The antigen it recognizes is unknown. No base-level quality is on record; no much larger clone is a single base apart. This sample is part of a study of human T cells and chemical hapten exposure (dated by TCRdb to 2020 to 2023). Regarding the complete study: Libraries were pooled for sequencing, and variation in per-sample TCR yields was attributed mainly to small differences in library volumes within the pool. This study followed changes in the peripheral blood TCR repertoire in vivo during primary and secondary sensitization of alopecia patients to the hapten diphenylcyclopropenone (DPC). For every blood RNA sample, sequencing covered both the TCR alpha and TCR beta chains.

General conclusions and limits of the study: Repeated subsampling changed both the strength of the expansion versus patch-test correlation and the threshold at which the correlation became significant. DPC sensitization did not change how many TCRs were above 1 in 1000 frequency, and no evidence was found of alterations in global repertoire structure.

Library prep was done by RACE. TCRdb names NextSeq 500 as the instrument used. During library preparation, unique molecular identifiers were attached to individual cDNA molecules so that TCRs could be counted in a quantitative, reproducible way. Per the original workflow: The median number of TCRs per sample was approximately 96,000, ranging from roughly 23,224 to 700,000. The Decombinator software suite was used to annotate V, J and CDR3 in the TCR reads. Every sample was subsampled to the same number of TCRs (28,000) for the PS versus PT1 abundance plots. Expanded TCRs were defined as absent before sensitization and observed at least eight times at the 2-week time point. The public reads were quality trimmed at Q25 with fastp and then assembled into clones with MiXCR by TCRdb, keeping productive beta chains. Identical CDR3 protein sequences are pooled into one entry, listed with their most common genes and DNA. These V and J calls originate from TCRdb's pipeline instead of the authors' own analysis. The sample table shows around 35,000 distinct CDR3 sequences, and approximately 5.5% are seen once. The ten largest clones take up roughly 13% of the sample.

The time point label, as the study defines it: healthy volunteer bleed at 6 weeks. Unfractionated whole blood was collected in Tempus Blood RNA tubes, and total RNA was extracted from that blood. A few healthy volunteers were used as TCR sequencing controls and were bled at day 0, 2 weeks and 6 weeks. Sequencing was performed on whole blood. The clonotype originates from a human donor in good health. Some clones in this sample may be carry-over from other donors' samples.

The DNA sequence is TGTGCCAGCAGTTCGACAGGGGGCGCCTTGCAGCAGTACTTC. Translation gives CASSSTGGALQQYF. The V and J segments used are TRBV12-3 or TRBV12-4 and TRBJ2-7; 10 of the junction bases match TRBD1. From the cysteine through the phenylalanine, the CDR3 covers 14 amino acids. Left in the record is the CDR3 DNA by itself, 42 bases read in frame from the first base. For this chain, trimming is 4 bases at the V end and 8 bases at the J end, and the number of junction bases without a gene match is 8.